Listed below are T cell receptor beta chains from one sample, sequenced in a study of blood T cell repertoires in COVID-19. Profiled with immunoSEQ multiplex PCR; TCRdb holds only in-frame clones, not every one. The repertoire holds about 200,000 clones, around nine tenths seen once, with more than 1.4% in the top ten. The sequenced sample consisted of peripheral blood. These receptors came from a young man with active or convalescent COVID-19. Each CDR3 is given with its conserved first and last residue. D genes are given only for firm matches. Clone size appears in some rows only: once, few, many, or a class for an expanded clone.

size	D	V	J	DNA	CDR3
few	.	TRBV30	TRBJ1-5	TGTGCCTGGAGTATCGGGGGCAATCAGCCCCAGCATTTT	CAWSIGGNQPQHF
.	TRBD1	TRBV12-5	TRBJ2-3	TGTGCTAGTGGTACGGACAGGGGAGCAGATACGCAGTATTTT	CASGTDRGADTQYF
.	.	TRBV19	TRBJ2-3	TGTGCCAGTAGAGCCTCTAGCGGCACAGATACGCAGTATTTT	CASRASSGTDTQYF
.	.	TRBV5-6	TRBJ2-3	TGTGCCAGCAGCTTGGAGCAACGTGCCCACGTTACGCAGTATTTT	CASSLEQRAHVTQYF
.	TRBD1	TRBV28	TRBJ2-3	TGTGCCAGCATGCGCCGGGACAGAGGCACAGATACGCAGTATTTT	CASMRRDRGTDTQYF
.	TRBD2	TRBV11-3	TRBJ2-1	TGTGCCAGCAGCTTAGGGACTAGCGGGATTAAACAGTTCTTC	CASSLGTSGIKQFF
.	.	TRBV6-5	TRBJ2-2	TGTGCCAGCTCCGGGGTGAACACCGGGGAGCTGTTTTTT	CASSGVNTGELFF
.	TRBD1	TRBV27	TRBJ2-1	TGTGCCAGCAGTTTACCGGGACAGGGATCCTACAATGAGCAGTTCTTC	CASSLPGQGSYNEQFF
.	.	TRBV3-1/TRBV3-2	TRBJ1-3	TGTGCCAGCAGCCAAGACCCGGACACCATATATTTT	CASSQDPDTIYF
.	.	TRBV12-3/TRBV12-4	TRBJ2-3	TGTGCCAGTACTTCGAGTTTCACAGATACGCAGTATTTT	CASTSSFTDTQYF
.	.	TRBV11-2	TRBJ2-3	TGTGCCAGCAGCTTAAGGGTTAGCGGCCGTACAGATACGCAGTATTTT	CASSLRVSGRTDTQYF
once	TRBD2	TRBV7-9	TRBJ2-7	TGTGCCAGCAGCTTAGGACTAGCGGGAGGGTCCTACGAGCAGTACTTC	CASSLGLAGGSYEQYF
.	TRBD1	TRBV4-3	TRBJ1-6	TGCGCCAGCAGCCAGACCAGTCTCGGACAGGGGGGATCACCCCTCCACTTT	CASSQTSLGQGGSPLHF
.	TRBD1	TRBV5-4	TRBJ2-7	TGTGCCAGCAGCGAAGCGGGGACAGGGGTATACGAGCAGTACTTC	CASSEAGTGVYEQYF
.	.	TRBV21-1	TRBJ2-1	TGTGCCAGCAGCCGCGACACTCCCGGGTCTCAGGGATGTGAGCAGTTCTTC	CASSRDTPGSQGCEQFF
.	TRBD2	TRBV18	TRBJ2-3	TGTGCCAGCTCACCACCGGGCCTAGCGGGAGTATCAGATACGCAGTATTTT	CASSPPGLAGVSDTQYF
.	TRBD1	TRBV6-5	TRBJ1-1	TGTGCCAGCAGTTTCGACAGGGGGGACACTGAAGCTTTCTTT	CASSFDRGDTEAFF
.	.	TRBV27	TRBJ2-5	TGTGCCAGCAGGCCAGGGGCCGGGACCCAGTACTTC	CASRPGAGTQYF
once	TRBD2	TRBV7-2	TRBJ2-5	TGTGCCAGCAGCTTAGGGCGTCTAGCGGGAGAGACCCAGTACTTC	CASSLGRLAGETQYF
.	TRBD1	TRBV7-2	TRBJ1-3	TGTGCCAGCAGCTTTTCCGGGACAGGCTCTGGAAACACCATATATTTT	CASSFSGTGSGNTIYF
.	.	TRBV5-1	TRBJ1-6	TGCGCCAGCAGCTTGGGAGGCCGCTCCTATAATTCACCCCTCCACTTT	CASSLGGRSYNSPLHF
.	.	TRBV27	TRBJ2-3	TGTGCCAGCAGTTTATCCGGGTATACGCAGTATTTT	CASSLSGYTQYF
.	TRBD2	TRBV19	TRBJ2-1	TGTGCCAGTATGTCGCGGGGGACTAGCGGGAGGTTCACCTACAATGAGCAGTTCTTC	CASMSRGTSGRFTYNEQFF
.	.	TRBV11-3	TRBJ2-5	TGTGCCAGCAGCTTAGCTGGGCAGGGCCGGGAGACCCAGTACTTC	CASSLAGQGRETQYF
.	.	TRBV24-1	TRBJ2-7	TGTGCCACCAGTGATTCCGGTGGACAGCTATACGAGCAGTACTTC	CATSDSGGQLYEQYF
.	TRBD2	TRBV27	TRBJ2-5	TGTGCCAGCAGTTTTGGGGAGGGAGAGACCCAGTACTTC	CASSFGEGETQYF
.	.	TRBV30	TRBJ2-5	TGTGCCTGGGGGGTATTAGGCAGGCAAGAGACCCAGTACTTC	CAWGVLGRQETQYF
.	.	TRBV19	TRBJ1-1	TGTGCCAGTGGAAGGGCGGGTGTCACTGAAGCTTTCTTT	CASGRAGVTEAFF
.	TRBD1	TRBV15	TRBJ2-7	TGTGCCACCAGCAGGGGACAGGGTACTGACGAGCAGTACTTC	CATSRGQGTDEQYF
.	.	TRBV25-1	TRBJ1-1	TGTGCCAGCAGACGGAGGGCCGACGCTGAAGCTTTCTTT	CASRRRADAEAFF
.	.	TRBV20-1	TRBJ1-3	TGCAGTGCTAGTGGATCCCCGGGGGTTCAAAACACCATATATTTT	CSASGSPGVQNTIYF
.	.	TRBV30	TRBJ2-1	TGTGCCTGGAGTGTACTACGGGGAGGTTACAATGAGCAGTTCTTC	CAWSVLRGGYNEQFF
.	TRBD1	TRBV7-9	TRBJ1-1	TGTGCCAGCAGCATCCGGGGGACAGCAAACACTGAAGCTTTCTTT	CASSIRGTANTEAFF
.	TRBD1	TRBV5-5	TRBJ2-2	TGTGCCAGCAGCTTGTTCCGGATTGGGACAGGCACCGGGGAGCTGTTTTTT	CASSLFRIGTGTGELFF
.	.	TRBV9	TRBJ2-7	TGTGCCAGCAGCGTAGAGGTGGGGAGGGAGCAGTACTTC	CASSVEVGREQYF
.	.	TRBV11-2	TRBJ2-1	TGTGCCAGCAGCTCAATTAATGAGCAGTTCTTC	CASSSINEQFF
few	.	TRBV28	TRBJ1-5	TGTGCCAGCAGCCCCGGGACAACTTATAGCAATCAGCCCCAGCATTTT	CASSPGTTYSNQPQHF
.	.	TRBV28	TRBJ1-4	TGTGCCAGCGGGAGCCGGGCCTTGAATGAAAAACTGTTTTTT	CASGSRALNEKLFF
.	.	TRBV10-1	TRBJ2-1	TGCGCCAGCAGTGAGAAGGGAGCCACATACAATGAGCAGTTCTTC	CASSEKGATYNEQFF
few	TRBD2	TRBV30	TRBJ2-7	TGTGCCTGGAGCCAAACTAGCGGGAGCTCCTACGAGCAGTACTTC	CAWSQTSGSSYEQYF
.	TRBD2	TRBV11-2	TRBJ2-5	TGTGCCAGCAGCTTATGGGCTAGCGGGGTAGAAGAGACCCAGTACTTC	CASSLWASGVEETQYF
.	.	TRBV27	TRBJ2-3	TGTGCCAGCAGTTCCATCTCGGGAGAGGGCTGGATGGGGACAGATACGCAGTATTTT	CASSSISGEGWMGTDTQYF
.	TRBD1	TRBV30	TRBJ2-7	TGTGCCTGGACAACCGGGACAGGCCCTCGGGAGCAGTACTTC	CAWTTGTGPREQYF
.	TRBD2	TRBV3-1/TRBV3-2	TRBJ2-1	TGTGCCAGCAGCCTCCAAACCATAGCGGGAGGGCCCCAGTTCTTC	CASSLQTIAGGPQFF
.	.	TRBV2	TRBJ2-2	TGTGCCAGCAGCCTACAGGGTGGGGGCCTTAACGGGGAGCTGTTTTTT	CASSLQGGGLNGELFF